This T cell receptor beta chain originates from a study of shared clonotypes between healthy human individuals. General observations from the study: Across subsets, estimated richness was generally greater for naive than for memory populations. Roughly 5% was the fraction of naive CD4 clonotypes found shared across several donors.

In the case of this clone: Its antigen is as yet unknown.

The CDR3 has 15 residues. V shed 3 bases, J shed 2 bases, and the junction held 7 bases outside the gene matches. CDR1 and CDR2 from the germline V gene are SGHRS and YFSETQ. Methods used by the authors: Filtering differed since immunoSEQ provided only junctions, with no quality scores. TCRdb's table, derived via immunoSEQ multiplex PCR, lists solely in-frame clones and lacks some. V and J calls and clone size come straight from that table; D and trimming were deduced from the DNA. The sample consists of 600,000 to 750,000 clones, roughly 72% of them appearing once. Researchers partitioned CD4+ cells into CD45RA+ naive and CD45RA-negative memory subsets.

This rearrangement joins TRBV5-1 to TRBJ1-1, with 7 bases that match TRBD1. The source material was memory CD4+ T cells sorted from blood. Subset defined: CD45RA-negative fraction. The sequence derives from a woman younger than 45 in good health. CDR3 coding DNA: TGCGCCAGCAGCTACTTCGACAGGGTTAACACTGAAGCTTTCTTT. Its protein is CASSYFDRVNTEAFF.